These T cell receptor beta chains were read from a single sample in a study of cytomegalovirus exposure and HLA in healthy donors. Using immunoSEQ multiplex PCR, the repertoire was profiled, and TCRdb retains in-frame clones only, with some absent. Among some 150,000 clones listed, around four fifths were seen once. The specimen sequenced was PBMCs. These receptor sequences come from a woman between 50 and 59 years old in good health and CMV-seronegative. The CDR3 runs from the conserved cysteine through the conserved F or W. Some rows mark clone size as missing; the rest say once, few, many or name a class of expanded clone.

abundance,v_gene,len,CDR3aa
NA,TRBV4-1,16,CASSRKGIVSGNTIYF
NA,TRBV7-2,15,CASSPRFGQNEKLFF
NA,TRBV28,14,CASSLGLEAYEQYF
few,TRBV7-9,12,CASSLPNQPQHF
NA,TRBV25-1,18,CASSETSYRGGGYETQYF
NA,TRBV9,16,CASSDGSSSSYNEQFF
NA,TRBV6-5,15,CASSYSRAGGVTQYF
NA,TRBV5-1,13,CASSLERAGGYTF
NA,TRBV7-8,15,CASHQTGPFNQPQHF
NA,TRBV5-1,16,CASSSGGGNSYNEQFF
NA,TRBV10-2,14,CASSGPGGQETQYF
NA,TRBV5-1,14,CASSLMNRGETQYF
once,TRBV11-2,15,CASSPRSGRTDTQYF
NA,TRBV4-2,15,CASSQRDRDTGELFF
NA,TRBV28,14,CASGDGGGLQPQHF
NA,TRBV4-3,19,CASSQVGQGAILSYNEQFF
NA,TRBV15,16,CATSSFSGGAFYEQFF
NA,TRBV5-5,12,CASSLRTDEAFF
few,TRBV9,14,CASSLLRGTDTQYF
NA,TRBV7-6,14,CASQDRGLSYEQYF
NA,TRBV6-5,12,CASSTLSGKQFF
NA,TRBV10-1,16,CASSASRTSGENEQFF
NA,TRBV28,17,CASIGFPGGKSNQPQHF
NA,TRBV27,13,CASKQQGYTEAFF
NA,TRBV5-5,16,CASSFSVGAATGELFF
NA,TRBV19,17,CASSIALAGVGADTQYF
NA,TRBV7-6,16,CASSLARDRGTDTQYF
NA,TRBV7-2,14,CASSGDRGRETQYF
once,TRBV7-9,11,CASSFEAGYTF
few,TRBV2,12,CASSEYLNEQFF
NA,TRBV7-2,14,CASSLGGTAGEQYF
NA,TRBV28,20,CASSSIQPTRDRYYSYEQYF
NA,TRBV4-3,15,CASSLLTSGEETQYF
once,TRBV28,16,CASSLSGTGIHQPQHF
NA,TRBV7-2,15,CASSPYSGRPEKLFF
NA,TRBV7-9,14,CASSLASGGTEAFF
NA,TRBV18,19,CASSPLSSGAGGVNTEAFF
NA,TRBV10-3,16,CATQVRDRLGRSEQYF
NA,TRBV18,12,CASSQGGQEAFF
NA,TRBV19,15,CASRVQGPGYNEQFF
NA,TRBV4-1,15,CASSTRTGGLYEQYF
NA,TRBV15,13,CATQGPGSYEQYF
NA,TRBV7-2,15,CASSHTGFWNNEQFF
NA,TRBV6-8,15,CASRTQGATGNTIYF
NA,TRBV4-3,15,CASSQEAGFTYEQYF
NA,TRBV7-2,16,CASSLTPGQGTDTQYF
NA,TRBV28,14,CASSLGGNSYEQYF
NA,TRBV4-1,18,CASSQKIYPGQPKSPLHF